Each of the 26 T cell receptor beta chains below was sequenced from the same sample in a study of blood T cell repertoires in COVID-19. Sequenced by immunoSEQ multiplex PCR; TCRdb stores in-frame clones only, minus some. The table lists about 320,000 clones, 83% of them singletons. The sequencing input was peripheral blood. These receptors all come from a woman between 45 and 60 years old with acute or convalescent COVID-19.

The chain links TRBV7-9 to TRBJ2-1; D ambiguous. In germline, CDR1 is SEHNR, CDR2 FQNEAQ (reference sequence). V was trimmed by 10 bases and J by 5 bases, leaving 12 bases between them. The CDR3 spans 12 residues. CDR3 DNA sequence: TGTGCCACCTCGAGAGGTCACAATGAGCAGTTCTTC. It codes for CATSRGHNEQFF. The whole variable domain, remainder taken from reference TRBV7-9 and TRBJ2-1, is DTGVSQNPRHKITKRGQNVTFRCDPISEHNRLYWYRQTLGQGPEFLTYFQNEAQLEKSRLLSDRFSAERPKGSFSTLEIQRTEQGDSAMYLCATSRGHNEQFFGPGTRLTVL.

This rearrangement joins TRBV12-5 to TRBJ1-1, with D unclear. This CDR3 contains 13 residues. The V gene's germline CDR1 is LGHNT and CDR2 FRNRAP. Trimming left V 0 bases short and J 6 bases short, with 8 bases between. The CDR3 sequence is CASGLVSSSEAFF. The CDR3 coding sequence is TGTGCTAGTGGTTTGGTATCTTCGTCTGAAGCTTTCTTT.

A single count supports this clone. This chain uses TRBV24-1 with TRBJ2-5; no clear D. Trimming took 6 bases from V and 4 from J, leaving 11 bases between them. From germline, CDR1 is KGHDR and CDR2 SFDVKD. The CDR3 contains 13 residues. The CDR3 DNA is TGTGCCACCAGTTCCTGGGCCTCAGAGACCCAGTACTTC. It yields the protein CATSSWASETQYF.

This chain links TRBV5-1 with TRBJ1-2; TRBD1 matches at 8 bases. V dropped 3 bases and J dropped 3; count of bases not matched to a gene: 1. Germline CDR1 reads SGHRS; CDR2 reads YFSETQ. The CDR3 runs 13 residues. CDR3 sequence (DNA): TGCGCCAGCAGCTCGGGACAGGACTATGGCTACACCTTC. Protein sequence: CASSSGQDYGYTF.

The V call is TRBV25-1, the J call TRBJ2-1, with D possibly matching TRBD2 (6 bases). Trimming stripped 4 bases from V and 6 bases from J, with 16 bases between. CDR3 length: 15 residues. Germline CDR1 reads MGHDK; CDR2 reads SYGVNS. The CDR3 region has the DNA TGTGCCAGCAGTGTCTTCCTCATCGGGGGCAATGAGCAGTTCTTC. It specifies CASSVFLIGGNEQFF.

The rearrangement links TRBV7-9 to TRBJ2-3; 9 bases map to TRBD1. Germline V gene sequence: CDR1 SEHNR, CDR2 FQNEAQ (reference sequence). CDR3 length: 16 residues. V gave up 6 bases and J gave up 3 bases; unmatched junction bases: 10. CDR3 nucleotide sequence: TGTGCCAGCAGAGAATCCGGGACAGGGAGAACAGATACGCAGTATTTT. Protein: CASRESGTGRTDTQYF.

The count of this clone is one. The chain is built from TRBV6-2 or TRBV6-3 and TRBJ1-1; D gene ambiguous. Deletions cut 5 bases from V and 1 base from J, with 11 bases between. In germline, CDR1 is MNHEY, CDR2 SVGEGT. This CDR3 is 14 amino acids long. CDR3 coding DNA: TGTGCCAGCAGTCTGAGGTCTGAGAACACTGAAGCTTTCTTT. Amino acid sequence: CASSLRSENTEAFF.

V is TRBV3-1 (or the pseudogene TRBV3-2) and J is TRBJ2-3; no clear D gene. The CDR3 loop spans 15 amino acids. The germline CDR1 and CDR2 sequences are LGHDT and YNNKEL (reference sequence). The V end lost 3 bases, the J end lost 3 bases, and 13 bases lay between the germline ends. CDR3 DNA: TGTGCCAGCAGCCAGCGGCGCGGTGTGACAGATACGCAGTATTTT. This gives the protein CASSQRRGVTDTQYF.

This clone was seen only once. The chain joins TRBV6-5 to TRBJ1-1, with D unclear. CDR3 length: 12 amino acids. V was shortened by 6 bases and J by 5 bases, with 10 bases between the two germline ends. From germline, CDR1 is MNHEY and CDR2 SVGAGI. CDR3 DNA: TGTGCCAGCAGAACCCCGGGAACTGAAGCTTTCTTT. The encoded protein is CASRTPGTEAFF.

This clone was seen only once. V gene TRBV27 combines with J gene TRBJ2-7; tentatively, D is TRBD1 (6 bases). The CDR3 spans 15 residues. Trimming shortened V by 2 bases and J by 7 bases, and 18 bases separated the two germline ends. CDR1 is MNHEY and CDR2 is SMNVEV in the germline V gene (reference sequence). CDR3 loop: CASSLMGASPNEQYF. CDR3 nucleotide sequence: TGTGCCAGCAGTTTAATGGGGGCGTCCCCCAATGAGCAGTACTTC.

J is TRBJ1-3 and V is TRBV29-1; no firm D call. Trimming took off 4 bases at V and 0 bases at J, with 7 bases between the two ends. CDR1 and CDR2 from the germline V gene are SQVTM and ANQGSEA. This CDR3 spans 13 amino acids. The CDR3 region has the DNA TGCAGCGTTGTACAGAGCTCTGGAAACACCATATATTTT. Translation: CSVVQSSGNTIYF.

The V call is TRBV5-6, the J call TRBJ1-5; 7 bases map to TRBD1. The CDR3 is 15 amino acids. Trimming removed 4 bases from V and 3 bases from J; junction bases left unmatched: 7. CDR1 and CDR2 from the germline V gene are SGHDT and YYEEEE. The CDR3 protein is CASSRRTGPNQPQHF. As DNA, the CDR3 is TGTGCCAGCAGCCGTAGGACAGGTCCCAATCAGCCCCAGCATTTT.

The chain couples TRBV14 to TRBJ1-2; 12 bases are shared with TRBD1. The V gene's germline CDR1 is SGHDN and CDR2 FVKESK. The CDR3 is made up of 15 amino acids. Trimming took 4 bases from V and 7 from J; bases not matched to a gene: 7. The CDR3 sequence: CASSRLPGQGAGYTF. In nucleotides, the CDR3 is TGTGCCAGCAGCCGCCTCCCGGGACAGGGGGCTGGCTACACCTTC.

The genes are TRBV10-1 and TRBJ2-7, with 13 bases aligning to TRBD2. The CDR3 length is 18 residues. Germline V gives CDR1 WNHNN, CDR2 SYGVQD (reference sequence). V was clipped by 7 bases and J by 0 bases; unmatched bases: 12. The CDR3 loop reads CASTGGGLAGVYSYEQYF. The DNA of the CDR3 is TGCGCCAGCACGGGAGGAGGACTAGCGGGAGTGTACTCCTACGAGCAGTACTTC.

The chain combines TRBV13 with TRBJ2-4; 10 nucleotides agree with TRBD1. CDR1 is PRHDT and CDR2 is FYEKMQ in the germline V gene (reference sequence). The trim removed 5 bases at V and 3 bases at J, leaving 7 bases unmatched. The CDR3 length is 16 residues. The CDR3 reads CASSLRQGAFKNIQYF. CDR3 nucleotide sequence: TGTGCCAGCAGCCTCAGACAGGGGGCCTTCAAAAACATTCAGTACTTC.

This clone showed up just once. Other DNA sequences of this sample code for an identical CDR3. The CDR3 sequence: CASSFGGTNEKLFF. CDR3 DNA: TGTGCCAGCAGCTTTGGAGGAACTAATGAAAAACTGTTTTTT. V is TRBV11-2 and J is TRBJ1-4; D not certain. Trimming removed 3 bases from V and 1 base from J, with 6 bases in between. This CDR3 has 14 residues. The germline gives CDR1 SGHAT, CDR2 FQNNGV.

The J gene is TRBJ2-4, the V gene TRBV9; D might be TRBD1 (5 bases). The CDR3 is made up of 17 amino acids. The V end was cut by 0 bases, the J end by 0 bases, with 13 bases between. Germline V gives CDR1 SGDLS, CDR2 YYNGEE. The CDR3 loop reads CASSVDAGQLAKNIQYF. The CDR3 nucleotides read TGTGCCAGCAGCGTAGATGCAGGGCAGCTAGCCAAAAACATTCAGTACTTC. Drawing the rest from reference TRBV9 and TRBJ2-4, the complete variable domain is DSGVTQTPKHLITATGQRVTLRCSPRSGDLSVYWYQQSLDQGLQFLIQYYNGEERAKGNILERFSAQQFPDLHSELNLSSLELGDSALYFCASSVDAGQLAKNIQYFGAGTRLSVL.

The V gene is TRBV4-1, the J gene TRBJ2-1; 13 bases align to TRBD2. This CDR3 spans 19 amino acids. Germline V gene sequence: CDR1 MGHRA, CDR2 YSYEKL. With V trimmed by 4 bases and J by 0 bases, 9 bases remained unmatched. DNA for the CDR3: TGCGCCAGCAGCCTCCTGGGACTAGCGGGGCCGAGCTCCTACAATGAGCAGTTCTTC. Translation gives CASSLLGLAGPSSYNEQFF.

The rearrangement uses TRBV5-6 and TRBJ2-1; maybe TRBD1 (6 bases). CDR3 size: 14 residues. Trimming shortened V by 0 bases and J by 9 bases, and 13 bases separated the two germline ends. Germline loops: CDR1 SGHDT, CDR2 YYEEEE. The CDR3 spells CASSLDRDRSEQFF. The CDR3 nucleotides read TGTGCCAGCAGCTTGGACAGGGATCGGAGTGAGCAGTTCTTC.

The chain recombines TRBV3-1 (or the pseudogene TRBV3-2) with TRBJ2-5, with 9 nucleotides matching TRBD2. This CDR3 comprises 15 residues. CDR1 LGHDT and CDR2 YNNKEL come from the germline V gene (reference sequence). J lost 5 bases, V lost 8 bases, and 12 bases had no gene match. CDR3 residues: CASRGVRGGGETQYF. CDR3 nucleotides: TGTGCCAGCCGAGGGGTGCGGGGGGGCGGTGAGACCCAGTACTTC.

The chain links TRBV19 to TRBJ1-5; D gene uncertain. Between the trimmed V and J ends, which lost 5 bases and 4 bases, there was a span of 15 bases. Per the germline V gene, CDR1 is LNHDA and CDR2 is SQIVND (reference sequence). This CDR3 has 15 amino acids. The CDR3 sequence: CASSPRTEINQPQHF. DNA for the CDR3: TGTGCCAGTAGTCCACGAACAGAAATAAATCAGCCCCAGCATTTT. The full variable domain, with the rest looked up from reference TRBV19 and TRBJ1-5, is DGGITQSPKYLFRKEGQNVTLSCEQNLNHDAMYWYRQDPGQGLRLIYYSQIVNDFQKGDIAEGYSVSREKKESFPLTVTSAQKNPTAFYLCASSPRTEINQPQHFGDGTRLSIL.

The chain is built from TRBV7-9 and TRBJ1-1; D is possibly TRBD1 (6 bases). Looked up from germline, CDR1 is SEHNR and CDR2 is FQNEAQ (reference sequence). The V gene lost 4 bases and the J gene lost 1 base, with 13 bases spanning the gap. This CDR3 contains 15 residues. CDR3 coding DNA: TGTGCCAGCAGCTCCTCTACGGGACAGAACACTGAAGCTTTCTTT. Translated, it gives CASSSSTGQNTEAFF.

The CDR3 here is CASSFARGSDGYTF. CDR3 nucleotide sequence: TGTGCCAGCAGCTTTGCCAGGGGTTCTGATGGCTACACCTTC. This chain uses TRBV7-2 with TRBJ1-2, with a weak D call TRBD1 (6 bases). The germline CDR1 and CDR2 sequences are SGHTA and FQGNSA. V lost 3 bases to trimming and J lost 6 bases, with 14 bases between them. This CDR3 has 14 amino acids.

The chain uses TRBV12-5 and TRBJ1-5, with TRBD1 matching 7 bases. The CDR3 is 19 amino acids. V trimming: 0 bases; J trimming: 3 bases; junction bases outside the gene matches: 14. Per the germline V gene, CDR1 is LGHNT and CDR2 is FRNRAP. CDR3 protein: CASGLVGQRDRTPNQPQHF. DNA for the CDR3: TGTGCTAGTGGTTTGGTAGGACAGAGGGACAGAACCCCCAATCAGCCCCAGCATTTT.

The chain carries TRBV19 and TRBJ2-2; tentative D call: TRBD2 (6 bases). The germline V gene has CDR1 LNHDA and CDR2 SQIVND (reference sequence). This CDR3 has 16 residues. V was clipped by 5 bases and J by 4 bases, with 17 bases between them. The CDR3 nucleotides are TGTGCCAGTAGTTTCGGGGGTGGTCTGAGCACCGGGGAGCTGTTTTTT. Translated, it gives CASSFGGGLSTGELFF.

The chain couples TRBV7-2 to TRBJ2-3; 10 bases are shared with TRBD2. J was trimmed by 3 bases and V by 2 bases; bases with no gene match: 8. This CDR3 has 17 residues. From germline, CDR1 is SGHTA and CDR2 FQGNSA. CDR3 sequence reads: CASSLMSGGAGTDTQYF. The CDR3 region has the DNA TGTGCCAGCAGCTTAATGAGCGGGGGGGCCGGTACAGATACGCAGTATTTT.